This T cell receptor (beta chain) is from a study of blood T cells in healthy people across ages. General study points: Long-lived donors exceeded aged donors in naive CD4+ cells and diversity.

The germline V gene has CDR1 MDHEN and CDR2 SYDVKM. V lost 4 bases and J lost 5, with 12 bases in between. The CDR3 sequence is 13 residues long. In regard to this clonotype: Antigen: not known.

Using a J-beta primer mix together with a sample-barcoded 5' primer, a second PCR was run for about 6 to 11 cycles. TCRdb fed the 5' RACE reads into MiXCR, producing one record per CDR3 protein. The top ten clones hold 30% to 35% of a sample with fewer than 800,000 distinct CDR3 sequences, 49% of them seen once. The sequence was obtained from a woman aged 60 to 75 in good health. Source material: blood. The chain combines TRBV28 with TRBJ2-7, with a weak D call TRBD2 (6 bases). CDR3 in amino acids: CASSSNGGHEQYF. CDR3 sequence (DNA): TGTGCCAGCAGTTCCAACGGAGGGCACGAGCAGTACTTC.